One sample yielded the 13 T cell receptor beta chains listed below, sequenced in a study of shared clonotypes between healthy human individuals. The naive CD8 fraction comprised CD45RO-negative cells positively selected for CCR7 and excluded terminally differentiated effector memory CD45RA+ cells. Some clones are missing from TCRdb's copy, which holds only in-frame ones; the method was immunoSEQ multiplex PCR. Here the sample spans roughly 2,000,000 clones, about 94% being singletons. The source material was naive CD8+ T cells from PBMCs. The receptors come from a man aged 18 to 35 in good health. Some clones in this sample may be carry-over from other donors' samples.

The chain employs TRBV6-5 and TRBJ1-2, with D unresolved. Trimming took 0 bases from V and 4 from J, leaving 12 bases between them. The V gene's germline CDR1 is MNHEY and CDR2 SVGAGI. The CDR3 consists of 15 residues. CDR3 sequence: CASSYSIGLRYGYTF. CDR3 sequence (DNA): TGTGCCAGCAGTTACTCGATTGGTCTGCGCTATGGCTACACCTTC.

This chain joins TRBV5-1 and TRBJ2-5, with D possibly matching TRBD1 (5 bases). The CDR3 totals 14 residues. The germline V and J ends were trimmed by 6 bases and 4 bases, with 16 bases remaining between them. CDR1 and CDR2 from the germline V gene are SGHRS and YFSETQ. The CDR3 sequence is CASKLEGAGETQYF. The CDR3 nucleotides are TGCGCCAGCAAATTGGAAGGGGCTGGAGAGACCCAGTACTTC.

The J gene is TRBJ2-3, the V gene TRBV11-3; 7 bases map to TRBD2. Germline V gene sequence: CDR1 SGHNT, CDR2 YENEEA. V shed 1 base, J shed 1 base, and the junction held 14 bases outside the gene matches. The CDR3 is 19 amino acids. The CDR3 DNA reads TGTGCCAGCAGCTTAGGTCCGGGTGAGGCGGGAGCTCGCACAGATACGCAGTATTTT. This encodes CASSLGPGEAGARTDTQYF.

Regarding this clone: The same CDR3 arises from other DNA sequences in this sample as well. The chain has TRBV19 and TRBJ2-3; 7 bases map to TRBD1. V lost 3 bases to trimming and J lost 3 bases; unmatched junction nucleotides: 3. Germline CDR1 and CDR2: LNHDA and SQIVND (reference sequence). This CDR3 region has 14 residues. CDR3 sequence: CASSIRQGTDTQYF. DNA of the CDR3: TGTGCCAGTAGTATTCGACAGGGTACAGATACGCAGTATTTT.

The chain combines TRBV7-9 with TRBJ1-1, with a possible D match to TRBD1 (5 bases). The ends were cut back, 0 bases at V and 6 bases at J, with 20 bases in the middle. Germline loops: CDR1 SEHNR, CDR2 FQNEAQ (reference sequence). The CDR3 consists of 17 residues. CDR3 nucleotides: TGTGCCAGCAGCTTAGCGCAAGGGAGCAGACAGAGAGCTGAAGCTTTCTTT. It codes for CASSLAQGSRQRAEAFF.

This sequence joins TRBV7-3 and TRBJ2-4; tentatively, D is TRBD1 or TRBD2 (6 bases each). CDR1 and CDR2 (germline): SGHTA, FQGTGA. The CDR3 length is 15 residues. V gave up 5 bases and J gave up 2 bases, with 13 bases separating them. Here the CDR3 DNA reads TGTGCCAGCAGCCCCAACAGGGACTCCAAAAACATTCAGTACTTC. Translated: CASSPNRDSKNIQYF.

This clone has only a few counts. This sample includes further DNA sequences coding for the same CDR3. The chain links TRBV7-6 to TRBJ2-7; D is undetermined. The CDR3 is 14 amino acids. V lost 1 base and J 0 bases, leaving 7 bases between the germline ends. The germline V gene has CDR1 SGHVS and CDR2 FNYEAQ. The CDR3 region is CASSLGDGSYEQYF. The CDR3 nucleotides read TGTGCCAGCAGCTTAGGCGACGGCTCCTACGAGCAGTACTTC. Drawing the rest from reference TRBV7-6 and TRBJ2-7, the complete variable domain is GAGVSQSPRYKVTKRGQDVALRCDPISGHVSLYWYRQALGQGPEFLTYFNYEAQQDKSGLPNDRFSAERPEGSISTLTIQRTEQRDSAMYRCASSLGDGSYEQYFGPGTRLTVT.

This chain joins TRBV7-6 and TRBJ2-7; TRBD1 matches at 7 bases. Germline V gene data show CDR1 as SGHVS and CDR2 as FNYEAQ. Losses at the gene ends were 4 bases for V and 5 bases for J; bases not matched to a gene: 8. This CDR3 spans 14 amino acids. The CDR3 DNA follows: TGTGCCAGCAGCTCCGGTCCCCAGGGGGACGAGCAGTACTTC. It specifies CASSSGPQGDEQYF.

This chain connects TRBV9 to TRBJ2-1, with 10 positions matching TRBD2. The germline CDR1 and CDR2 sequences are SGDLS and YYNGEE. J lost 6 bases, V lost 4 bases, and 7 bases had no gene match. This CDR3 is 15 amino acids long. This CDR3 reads CASSPLAGALNEQFF. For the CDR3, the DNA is TGTGCCAGCAGCCCCCTAGCGGGAGCTCTCAATGAGCAGTTCTTC. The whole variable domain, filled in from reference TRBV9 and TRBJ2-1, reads DSGVTQTPKHLITATGQRVTLRCSPRSGDLSVYWYQQSLDQGLQFLIQYYNGEERAKGNILERFSAQQFPDLHSELNLSSLELGDSALYFCASSPLAGALNEQFFGPGTRLTVL.

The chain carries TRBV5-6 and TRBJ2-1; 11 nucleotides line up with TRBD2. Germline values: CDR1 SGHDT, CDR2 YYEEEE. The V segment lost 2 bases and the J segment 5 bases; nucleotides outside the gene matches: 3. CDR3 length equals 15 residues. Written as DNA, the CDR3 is TGTGCCAGCAGCTTAGAACTAGCGGGGGACAATGAGCAGTTCTTC. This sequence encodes CASSLELAGDNEQFF.

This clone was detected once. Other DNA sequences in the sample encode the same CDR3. The CDR3, as DNA: TGCGCCAGCAGCCAAGACCGGCTGGGTTCCTACGAGCAGTACTTC. Residues: CASSQDRLGSYEQYF. The V call is TRBV4-1, the J call TRBJ2-7; D is undetermined. The V gene's germline CDR1 is MGHRA and CDR2 YSYEKL. The CDR3 is 15 amino acids. V lost 0 bases to trimming and J lost 1 base, with 10 bases between them.

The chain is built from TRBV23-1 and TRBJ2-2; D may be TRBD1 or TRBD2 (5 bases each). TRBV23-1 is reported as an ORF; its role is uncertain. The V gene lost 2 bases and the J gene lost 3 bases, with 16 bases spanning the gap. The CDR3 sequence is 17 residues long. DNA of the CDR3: TGCGCCAGCAGTCAAGGGCGAGGGGCGCGGGACACCGGGGAGCTGTTTTTT. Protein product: CASSQGRGARDTGELFF.

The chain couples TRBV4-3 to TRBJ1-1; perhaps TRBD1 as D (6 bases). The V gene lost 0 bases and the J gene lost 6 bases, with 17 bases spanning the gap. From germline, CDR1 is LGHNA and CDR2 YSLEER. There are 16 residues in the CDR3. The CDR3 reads CASSQDSTGYFAEAFF. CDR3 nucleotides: TGCGCCAGCAGCCAAGATTCCACAGGGTACTTCGCTGAAGCTTTCTTT.